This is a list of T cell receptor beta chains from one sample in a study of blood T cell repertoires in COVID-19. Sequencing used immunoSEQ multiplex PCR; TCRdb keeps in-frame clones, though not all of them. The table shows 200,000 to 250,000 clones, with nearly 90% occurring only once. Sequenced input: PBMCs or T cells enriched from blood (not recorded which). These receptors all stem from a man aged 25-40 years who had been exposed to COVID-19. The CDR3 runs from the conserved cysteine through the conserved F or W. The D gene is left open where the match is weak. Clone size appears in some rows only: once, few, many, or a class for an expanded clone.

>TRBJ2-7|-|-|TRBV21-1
CASSPRSHRGHEQYF
TGTGCCAGCAGCCCCCGATCCCACAGGGGGCACGAGCAGTACTTC
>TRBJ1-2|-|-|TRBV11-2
CASFGLYGYTF
TGTGCCAGCTTCGGGTTATATGGCTACACCTTC
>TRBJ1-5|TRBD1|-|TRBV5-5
CASSPGTAYSNQPQHF
TGTGCCAGCAGCCCTGGGACAGCGTATAGCAATCAGCCCCAGCATTTT
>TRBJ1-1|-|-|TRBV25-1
CASSESSGRPTGAFF
TGTGCCAGCAGTGAATCGTCGGGGCGCCCGACAGGCGCTTTCTTT
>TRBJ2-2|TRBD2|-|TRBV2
CASTATGGTGELFF
TGTGCCAGCACCGCCACGGGGGGGACCGGGGAGCTGTTTTTT
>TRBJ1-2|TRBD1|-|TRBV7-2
CASSYRPGQVRDGYTF
TGTGCCAGCAGCTACCGACCGGGACAGGTCAGGGATGGCTACACCTTC
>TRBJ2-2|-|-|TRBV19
CATSRSVSTGELFF
TGTGCCACTTCGAGGTCGGTAAGCACCGGGGAGCTGTTTTTT
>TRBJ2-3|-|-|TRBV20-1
CSASRSGDTQYF
TGCAGTGCTAGTAGGTCGGGGGATACGCAGTATTTT
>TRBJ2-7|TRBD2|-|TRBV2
CASSGVWTSGGEGEQYF
TGTGCCAGCAGTGGAGTTTGGACTAGCGGGGGAGAGGGAGAGCAGTACTTC
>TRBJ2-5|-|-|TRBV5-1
CASSPVSYAGNQETQYF
TGCGCCAGCAGCCCCGTCTCCTATGCGGGCAACCAAGAGACCCAGTACTTC
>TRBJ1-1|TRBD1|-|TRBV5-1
CASSLATGGWNTEAFF
TGCGCCAGCAGCTTGGCGACAGGGGGCTGGAACACTGAAGCTTTCTTT
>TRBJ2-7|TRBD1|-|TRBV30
CAWDRGYEQYF
TGTGCCTGGGACAGGGGATACGAGCAGTACTTC
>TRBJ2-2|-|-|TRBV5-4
CASSARVDTGELFF
TGTGCCAGCAGCGCCAGGGTGGACACCGGGGAGCTGTTTTTT
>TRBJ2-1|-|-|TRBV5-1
CASSPRRRVNSYNEQFF
TGCGCCAGCAGCCCCAGGAGGAGGGTCAACTCCTACAATGAGCAGTTCTTC
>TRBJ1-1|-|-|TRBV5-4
CASSIQLMNTEAFF
TGTGCCAGCAGTATACAGCTCATGAACACTGAAGCTTTCTTT
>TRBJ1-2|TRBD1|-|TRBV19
CASFHPGQGDYGYTF
TGTGCCAGTTTTCATCCGGGACAGGGTGACTATGGCTACACCTTC
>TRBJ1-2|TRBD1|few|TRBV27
CASRGQGEGGYTF
TGTGCCAGCAGGGGACAGGGGGAAGGAGGCTACACCTTC
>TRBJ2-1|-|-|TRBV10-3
CAISEVRGANRNEQFF
TGTGCCATCAGTGAAGTACGGGGGGCGAATCGGAATGAGCAGTTCTTC
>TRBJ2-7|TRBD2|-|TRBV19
CATSSGGYEQYF
TGTGCCACCTCGAGCGGGGGGTACGAGCAGTACTTC
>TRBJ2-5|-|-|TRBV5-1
CASSLRLAGQGEETQYF
TGCGCCAGCAGCTTGCGTTTAGCGGGACAGGGTGAAGAGACCCAGTACTTC
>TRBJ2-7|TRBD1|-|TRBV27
CASSLSSGQIAYEQYF
TGTGCCAGCAGTTTATCTTCGGGACAGATAGCCTACGAGCAGTACTTC
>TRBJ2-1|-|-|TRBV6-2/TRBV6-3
CASSYKDSYNEQFF
TGTGCCAGCAGTTACAAGGACAGCTACAATGAGCAGTTCTTC
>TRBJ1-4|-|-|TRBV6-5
CASSYPPGHPNEKLFF
TGTGCCAGCAGTTACCCCCCGGGACATCCTAATGAAAAACTGTTTTTT
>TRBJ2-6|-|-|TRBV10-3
CASRGSEGANVLTF
TGTGCCAGTAGGGGGTCGGAGGGGGCCAACGTCCTGACTTTC
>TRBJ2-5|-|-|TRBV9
CASSLGLPQETQYF
TGTGCCAGCAGCTTGGGACTTCCTCAAGAGACCCAGTACTTC
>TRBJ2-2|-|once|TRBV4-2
CASSRGGRNTGELFF
TGTGCCAGCAGCCGGGGGGGGCGCAACACCGGGGAGCTGTTTTTT
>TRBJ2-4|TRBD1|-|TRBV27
CASSPLPPGQGALRAKNIQYF
TGTGCCAGCAGTCCTCTCCCGCCGGGACAGGGGGCACTACGGGCCAAAAACATTCAGTACTTC
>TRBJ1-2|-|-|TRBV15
CATSRDSRGVNYGYTF
TGTGCCACCAGCAGAGATAGCAGGGGCGTCAACTATGGCTACACCTTC
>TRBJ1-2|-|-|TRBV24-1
CATSEGVNYGYTF
TGTGCCACCAGTGAAGGGGTTAACTATGGCTACACCTTC
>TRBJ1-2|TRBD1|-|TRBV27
CASGGRKTGEGYTF
TGTGCCAGCGGGGGGAGAAAGACAGGGGAAGGCTACACCTTC
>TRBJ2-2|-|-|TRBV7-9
CASIKRRTGENTGELFF
TGTGCCAGCATCAAACGAAGAACGGGAGAAAACACCGGGGAGCTGTTTTTT
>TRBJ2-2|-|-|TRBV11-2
CASSLVVATGELFF
TGTGCCAGCAGCTTAGTTGTAGCCACCGGGGAGCTGTTTTTT
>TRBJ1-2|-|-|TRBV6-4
CASTERPGLPVYGYTF
TGTGCCAGCACGGAGCGGCCGGGACTGCCAGTATATGGCTACACCTTC
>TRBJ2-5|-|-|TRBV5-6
CASSPLSAKETQYF
TGTGCCAGCAGCCCCCTTAGTGCCAAAGAGACCCAGTACTTC
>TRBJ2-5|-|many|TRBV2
CASGPLFGGKETQYF
TGTGCCAGTGGCCCTTTGTTTGGGGGCAAAGAGACCCAGTACTTC
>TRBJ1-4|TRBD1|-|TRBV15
CATSRDQGANEKLFF
TGTGCCACCAGCAGAGATCAGGGGGCTAATGAAAAACTGTTTTTT
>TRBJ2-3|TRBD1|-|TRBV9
CASSATVTGETDTQYF
TGTGCCAGCAGCGCGACGGTGACAGGGGAGACAGATACGCAGTATTTT
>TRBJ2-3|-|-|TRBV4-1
CASSNVLYTQYF
TGCGCCAGCAGCAACGTACTTTATACGCAGTATTTT
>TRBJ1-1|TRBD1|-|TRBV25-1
CASSPGGFGEAFF
TGTGCCAGCAGTCCAGGGGGCTTCGGTGAAGCTTTCTTT
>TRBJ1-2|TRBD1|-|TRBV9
CASTGTDYGYTF
TGTGCCAGCACCGGGACAGATTATGGCTACACCTTC